This TCR beta chain was found in a study of shared clonotypes between healthy human individuals. Study findings and constraints: Non-shared clonotypes displayed generation probabilities falling below those of clonotypes present in all four donors.

Points on this clone: Its antigen is not known.

Researchers ran the assay at a deep level. As handled by the study authors: Sequence data from immunoSEQ were junction-only and lacked quality scores; consequently, filtering differed. Measured with immunoSEQ multiplex PCR; TCRdb has only the in-frame clones, and not every one. V, J and clone size were drawn from that table, and D and trimming were deduced from the DNA. This repertoire shows hundreds of thousands of clones, about 74% found once; its top ten account for 1.5% to 2%. The split of CD4+ cells yielded CD45RA+ naive and CD45RA-negative memory subsets. The sequenced sample was memory CD4+ T cells sorted from blood. Regarding subset: CD45RA-negative fraction. This clonotype was obtained from a woman aged 25 to 39 in good health.

Here the CDR3 DNA reads TGTGCCAGCAGTTGGGGGGGTGTCTACTCTGGCTACGAGCAGTACTTC. As protein: CASSWGGVYSGYEQYF. This rearrangement joins TRBV6-5 to TRBJ2-7; TRBD2 aligns across 7 bases. Germline V gene data show CDR1 as MNHEY and CDR2 as SVGAGI. The CDR3 is 16 amino acids. Unmatched junction bases numbered 12, after V lost 4 bases and J lost 3 bases.